This TCR beta chain was recorded in a study of shared clonotypes between healthy human individuals. A remark on this clone: Its antigen is currently unknown.

General observations from the study: Sorted-subset sequencing, rarefaction showed, was incomplete despite large depth. Represented genetic and exposure-history diversity was restricted by having few donors. Non-shared clonotypes had lower generation probabilities than clonotypes shared by all four sorted-subset donors.

J lost 12 bases, V lost 3 bases, and 8 bases had no gene match. This CDR3 has 14 amino acids. CDR1 SNHLY and CDR2 FYNNEI come from the germline V gene. Libraries were prepared by immunoSEQ multiplex PCR; TCRdb keeps only in-frame clonotypes and omits some of them. The table includes 2 million to 2.5 million clones, roughly 92% detected once. The specimen sequenced was naive CD4+ T cells from PBMCs. Subset defined: CD45RA+ positively selected. The sequence was collected from a man between 18 and 35 years old in good health. Some clones in this sample may be carry-over from other donors' samples. The J gene is TRBJ2-1, the V gene TRBV2; 10 nucleotides agree with TRBD2. The CDR3 nucleotides read TGTGCCAGCAGTGAGACTAGCGGGTCCGTAGGGCAGTTCTTC. Translation: CASSETSGSVGQFF. The full variable domain, with the rest looked up from reference TRBV2 and TRBJ2-1, is EPEVTQTPSHQVTQMGQEVILRCVPISNHLYFYWYRQILGQKVEFLVSFYNNEISEKSEIFDDQFSVERPDGSNFTLKIRSTKLEDSAMYFCASSETSGSVGQFFGPGTRLTVL.